Below, one T cell receptor (beta chain) is given with its context. The data stem from a study of blood T cell repertoires in COVID-19. Study-wide context: Samples representing acute and convalescent COVID-19 were sourced from the United States, Italy and Spain. The analysed material was cDNA or gDNA that came from T cells, B-cell-depleted T cells, or PBMCs.

In the source study's methods: Reference gene primers were amplified, and this amplification served to estimate nucleated cell counts. Repertoires were generated with immunoSEQ multiplex PCR, while TCRdb's copy carries only in-frame clones and drops some. V and J calls and clone size come straight from that table; D and trimming were deduced from the DNA. The top ten clones hold about 2.9% of a sample with about 270,000 clones, 81% of them seen once. Germline CDR1 is SGHVS and CDR2 is FNYEAQ. CDR3 size: 15 residues. Trimming cost V 5 bases and J 4 bases; bases outside gene matches: 4. Sequenced: peripheral blood. The chain couples TRBV7-6 to TRBJ1-4; 10 bases agree with TRBD1. The TCR originated in a woman between 55 and 75 years old with active or convalescent COVID-19. CDR3 residues: CASSETGGFNEKLFF. CDR3 DNA sequence: TGTGCCAGCAGCGAGACAGGGGGCTTTAATGAAAAACTGTTTTTT.